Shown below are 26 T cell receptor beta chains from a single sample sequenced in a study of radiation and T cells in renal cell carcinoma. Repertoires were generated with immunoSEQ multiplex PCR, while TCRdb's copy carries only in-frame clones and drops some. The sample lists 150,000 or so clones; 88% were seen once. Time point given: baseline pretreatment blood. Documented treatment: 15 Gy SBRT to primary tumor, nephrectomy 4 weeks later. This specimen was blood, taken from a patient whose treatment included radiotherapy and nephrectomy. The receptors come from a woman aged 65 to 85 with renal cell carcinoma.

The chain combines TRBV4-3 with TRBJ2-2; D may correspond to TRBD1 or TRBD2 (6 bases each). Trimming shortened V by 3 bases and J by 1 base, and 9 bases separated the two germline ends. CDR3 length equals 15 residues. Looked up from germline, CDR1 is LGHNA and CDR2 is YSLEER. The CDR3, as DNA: TGCGCCAGCAGCCAGGCGGGACAGAACACCGGGGAGCTGTTTTTT. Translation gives CASSQAGQNTGELFF.

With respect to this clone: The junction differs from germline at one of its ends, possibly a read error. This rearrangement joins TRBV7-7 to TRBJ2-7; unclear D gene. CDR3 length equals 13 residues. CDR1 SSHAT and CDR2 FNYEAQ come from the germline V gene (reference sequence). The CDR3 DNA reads TGTGCTAGCAGCTCGGGCCCGAGCTCCGAGCAGTACTTC. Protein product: CASSSGPSSEQYF.

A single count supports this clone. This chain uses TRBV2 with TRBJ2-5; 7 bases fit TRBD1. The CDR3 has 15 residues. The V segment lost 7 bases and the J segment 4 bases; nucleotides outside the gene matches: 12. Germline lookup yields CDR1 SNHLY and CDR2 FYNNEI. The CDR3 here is CASNPLTGERETQYF. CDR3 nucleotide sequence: TGTGCCAGCAACCCTCTAACAGGGGAGAGAGAGACCCAGTACTTC.

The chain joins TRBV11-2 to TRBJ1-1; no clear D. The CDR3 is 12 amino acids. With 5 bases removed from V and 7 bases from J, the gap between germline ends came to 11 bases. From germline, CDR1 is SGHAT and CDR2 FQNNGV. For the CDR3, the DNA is TGTGCCAGCAGCCCTACGGGAAATGAAGCTTTCTTT. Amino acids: CASSPTGNEAFF.

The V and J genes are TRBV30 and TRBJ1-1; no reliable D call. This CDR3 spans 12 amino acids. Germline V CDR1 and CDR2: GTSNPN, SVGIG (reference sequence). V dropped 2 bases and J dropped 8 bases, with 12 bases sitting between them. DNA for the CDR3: TGTGCCTGGAGTTTGGGGTACGGAGAAGCTTTCTTT. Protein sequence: CAWSLGYGEAFF.

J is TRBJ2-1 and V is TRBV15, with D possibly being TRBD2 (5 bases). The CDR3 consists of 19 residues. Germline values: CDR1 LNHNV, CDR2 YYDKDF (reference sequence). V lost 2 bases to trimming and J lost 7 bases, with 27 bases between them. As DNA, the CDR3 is TGTGCCACCAGCAGATCCCCTATACGAGGGTTAGTCGCCCAAAATGAGCAGTTCTTC. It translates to CATSRSPIRGLVAQNEQFF.

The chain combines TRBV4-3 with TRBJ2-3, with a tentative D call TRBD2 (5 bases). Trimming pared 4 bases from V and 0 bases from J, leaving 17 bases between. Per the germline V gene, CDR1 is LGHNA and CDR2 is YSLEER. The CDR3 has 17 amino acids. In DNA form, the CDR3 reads TGCGCCAGCAGCCTAGGCGGAGGTGGAGGCAGCACAGATACGCAGTATTTT. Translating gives CASSLGGGGGSTDTQYF.

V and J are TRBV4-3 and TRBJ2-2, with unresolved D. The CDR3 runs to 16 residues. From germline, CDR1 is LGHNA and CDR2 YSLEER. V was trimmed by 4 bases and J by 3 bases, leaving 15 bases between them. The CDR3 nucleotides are TGCGCCAGCAGCCCGTCGTGGGTACCAGACACCGGGGAGCTGTTTTTT. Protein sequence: CASSPSWVPDTGELFF.

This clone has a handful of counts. CDR3 in amino acids: CAWSERNLVRYGYTF. The CDR3 DNA sequence: TGTGCCTGGAGTGAAAGAAACCTTGTCCGCTATGGCTACACCTTC. V usage is TRBV30 and J usage is TRBJ1-2, with D hard to call. V was trimmed by 1 base and J by 4 bases, leaving 16 bases between them. CDR1 is GTSNPN, CDR2 SVGIG, per germline (reference sequence). The CDR3 contains 15 residues. The full variable domain, rest sourced from reference TRBV30 and TRBJ1-2, is SQTIHQWPATLVQPVGSPLSLECTVEGTSNPNLYWYRQAAGRGLQLLFYSVGIGQISSEVPQNLSASRPQDRQFILSSKKLLLSDSGFYLCAWSERNLVRYGYTFGSGTRLTVV.

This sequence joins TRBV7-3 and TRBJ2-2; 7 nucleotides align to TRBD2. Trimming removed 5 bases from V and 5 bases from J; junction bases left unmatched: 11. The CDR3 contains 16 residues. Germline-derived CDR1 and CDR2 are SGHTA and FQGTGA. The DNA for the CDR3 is TGTGCCAGCAGCCCAAGGGAGGGTATAGGGACCGGGGAGCTGTTTTTT. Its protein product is CASSPREGIGTGELFF.

The CDR3 here is CASSLAGVNEQFF. Here the CDR3 DNA reads TGTGCCAGCAGCTTAGCGGGGGTAAATGAGCAGTTCTTC. The J gene is TRBJ2-1, the V gene TRBV7-2; D tentatively reads TRBD1 or TRBD2 (5 bases each). This CDR3 has 13 residues. Germline V gene data show CDR1 as SGHTA and CDR2 as FQGNSA. V was pared by 0 bases and J by 7 bases, with 7 bases between.

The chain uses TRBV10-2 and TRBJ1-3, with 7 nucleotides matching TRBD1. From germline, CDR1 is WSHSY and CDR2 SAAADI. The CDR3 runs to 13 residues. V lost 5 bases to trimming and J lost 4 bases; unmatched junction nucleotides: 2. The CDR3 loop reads CASSTDRGNTIYF. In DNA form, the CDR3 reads TGCGCCAGCAGTACGGACAGGGGAAACACCATATATTTT.

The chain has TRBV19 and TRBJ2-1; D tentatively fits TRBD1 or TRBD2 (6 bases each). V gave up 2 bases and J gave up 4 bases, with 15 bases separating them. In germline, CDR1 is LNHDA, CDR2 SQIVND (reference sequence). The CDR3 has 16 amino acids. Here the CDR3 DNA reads TGTGCCAGTAGTATAACAGGGCGCGGGGCTTACAATGAGCAGTTCTTC. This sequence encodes CASSITGRGAYNEQFF. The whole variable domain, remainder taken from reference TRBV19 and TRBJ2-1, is DGGITQSPKYLFRKEGQNVTLSCEQNLNHDAMYWYRQDPGQGLRLIYYSQIVNDFQKGDIAEGYSVSREKKESFPLTVTSAQKNPTAFYLCASSITGRGAYNEQFFGPGTRLTVL.

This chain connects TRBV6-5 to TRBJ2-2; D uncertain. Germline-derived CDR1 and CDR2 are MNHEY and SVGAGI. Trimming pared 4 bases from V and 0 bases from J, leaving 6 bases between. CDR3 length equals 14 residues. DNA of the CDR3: TGTGCCAGCAGTTCCCGGACGAACACCGGGGAGCTGTTTTTT. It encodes CASSSRTNTGELFF.

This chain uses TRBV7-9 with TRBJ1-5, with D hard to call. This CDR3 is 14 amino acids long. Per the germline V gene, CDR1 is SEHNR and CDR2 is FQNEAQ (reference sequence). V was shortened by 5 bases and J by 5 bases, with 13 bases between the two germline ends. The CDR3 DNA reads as TGTGCCAGCAGCCTGGCCGGGGTCGATCAGCCCCAGCATTTT. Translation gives CASSLAGVDQPQHF. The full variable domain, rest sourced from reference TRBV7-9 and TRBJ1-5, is DTGVSQNPRHKITKRGQNVTFRCDPISEHNRLYWYRQTLGQGPEFLTYFQNEAQLEKSRLLSDRFSAERPKGSFSTLEIQRTEQGDSAMYLCASSLAGVDQPQHFGDGTRLSIL.

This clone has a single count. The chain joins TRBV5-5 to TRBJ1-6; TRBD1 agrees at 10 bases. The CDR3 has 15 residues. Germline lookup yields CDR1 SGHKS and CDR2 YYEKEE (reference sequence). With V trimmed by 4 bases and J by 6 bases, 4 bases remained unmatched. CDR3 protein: CASSLTGGPNSPLHF. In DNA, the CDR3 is TGTGCCAGCAGCCTGACAGGGGGCCCTAATTCACCCCTCCACTTT. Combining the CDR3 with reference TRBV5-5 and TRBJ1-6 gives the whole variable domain DAGVTQSPTHLIKTRGQQVTLRCSPISGHKSVSWYQQVLGQGPQFIFQYYEKEERGRGNFPDRFSARQFPNYSSELNVNALLLGDSALYLCASSLTGGPNSPLHFGNGTRLTVT.

CDR3 sequence (DNA): TGTGCCAGCAGGCGGACAGGGAAGGACTATGGCTACACCTTC. It specifies CASRRTGKDYGYTF. The chain uses TRBV27 and TRBJ1-2; 8 nucleotides align to TRBD1. The CDR3 runs to 14 residues. After removal of 6 bases from V and 3 bases from J, the junction contained 6 bases not matched to a gene. The germline V gene encodes CDR1 MNHEY and CDR2 SMNVEV (reference sequence).

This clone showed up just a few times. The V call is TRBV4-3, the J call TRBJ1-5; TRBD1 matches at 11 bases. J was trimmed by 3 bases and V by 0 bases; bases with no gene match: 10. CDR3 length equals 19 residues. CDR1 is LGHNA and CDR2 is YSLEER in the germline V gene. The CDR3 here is CASSQDRGQGARNNQPQHF. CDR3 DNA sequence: TGCGCCAGCAGCCAAGATAGAGGACAGGGGGCCAGAAACAATCAGCCCCAGCATTTT.

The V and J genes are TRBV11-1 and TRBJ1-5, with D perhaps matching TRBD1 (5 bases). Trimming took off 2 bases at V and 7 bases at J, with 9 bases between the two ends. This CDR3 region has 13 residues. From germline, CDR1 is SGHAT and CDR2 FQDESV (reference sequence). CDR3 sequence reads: CASSLLRGQPQHF. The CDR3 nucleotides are TGTGCCAGCAGCTTACTTCGGGGGCAGCCCCAGCATTTT. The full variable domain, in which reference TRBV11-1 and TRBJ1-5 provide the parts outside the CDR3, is EAEVAQSPRYKITEKSQAVAFWCDPISGHATLYWYRQILGQGPELLVQFQDESVVDDSQLPKDRFSAERLKGVDSTLKIQPAELGDSAMYLCASSLLRGQPQHFGDGTRLSIL.

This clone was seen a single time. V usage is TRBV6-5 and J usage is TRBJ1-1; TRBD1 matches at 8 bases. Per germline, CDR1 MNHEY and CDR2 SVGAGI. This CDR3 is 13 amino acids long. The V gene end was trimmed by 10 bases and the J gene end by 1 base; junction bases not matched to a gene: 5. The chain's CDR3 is CATFGTGNTEAFF. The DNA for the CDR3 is TGTGCCACATTCGGGACAGGGAACACTGAAGCTTTCTTT.

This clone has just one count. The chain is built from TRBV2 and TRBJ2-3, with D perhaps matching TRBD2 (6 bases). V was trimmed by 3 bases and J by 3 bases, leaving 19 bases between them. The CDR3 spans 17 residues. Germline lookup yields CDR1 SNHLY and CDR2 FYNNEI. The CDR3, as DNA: TGTGCCAGCAGTGACCGCAGAGCAGGGAGGTGGACAGATACGCAGTATTTT. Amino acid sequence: CASSDRRAGRWTDTQYF.

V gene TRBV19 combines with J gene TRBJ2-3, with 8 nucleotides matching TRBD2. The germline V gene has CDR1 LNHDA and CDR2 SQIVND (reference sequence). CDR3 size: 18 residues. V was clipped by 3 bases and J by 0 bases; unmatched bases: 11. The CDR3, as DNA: TGTGCCAGTAGTATTCTCCAGCGGGGGATCTCTAGCACAGATACGCAGTATTTT. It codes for CASSILQRGISSTDTQYF.

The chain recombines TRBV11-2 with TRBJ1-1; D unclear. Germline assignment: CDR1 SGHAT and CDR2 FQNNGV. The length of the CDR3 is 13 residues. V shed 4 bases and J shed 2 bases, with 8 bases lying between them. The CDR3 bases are TGTGCCAGCAGCTGGCCGATTAACACTGAAGCTTTCTTT. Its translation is CASSWPINTEAFF.

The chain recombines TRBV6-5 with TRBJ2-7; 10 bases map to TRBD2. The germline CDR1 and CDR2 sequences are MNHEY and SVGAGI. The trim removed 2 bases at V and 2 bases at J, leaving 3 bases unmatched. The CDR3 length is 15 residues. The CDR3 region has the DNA TGTGCCAGCAGTTACGCTAGCGGGGGTACCTACGAGCAGTACTTC. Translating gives CASSYASGGTYEQYF.

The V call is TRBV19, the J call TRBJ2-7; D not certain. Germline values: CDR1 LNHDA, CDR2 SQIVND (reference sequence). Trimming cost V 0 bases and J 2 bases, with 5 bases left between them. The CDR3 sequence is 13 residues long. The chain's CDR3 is CASSIDDTYEQYF. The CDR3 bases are TGTGCCAGTAGTATAGATGACACCTACGAGCAGTACTTC.

The CDR3 region is CAWSRIGPEQYF. The DNA of the CDR3 is TGTGCCTGGAGTCGGATTGGACCCGAGCAGTACTTC. This chain connects TRBV30 to TRBJ2-5; the D is unclear. The DNA matches TRBJ2-7 better at its end, which makes the J call doubtful. Germline V CDR1 and CDR2: GTSNPN, SVGIG (reference sequence). The CDR3 totals 12 residues.